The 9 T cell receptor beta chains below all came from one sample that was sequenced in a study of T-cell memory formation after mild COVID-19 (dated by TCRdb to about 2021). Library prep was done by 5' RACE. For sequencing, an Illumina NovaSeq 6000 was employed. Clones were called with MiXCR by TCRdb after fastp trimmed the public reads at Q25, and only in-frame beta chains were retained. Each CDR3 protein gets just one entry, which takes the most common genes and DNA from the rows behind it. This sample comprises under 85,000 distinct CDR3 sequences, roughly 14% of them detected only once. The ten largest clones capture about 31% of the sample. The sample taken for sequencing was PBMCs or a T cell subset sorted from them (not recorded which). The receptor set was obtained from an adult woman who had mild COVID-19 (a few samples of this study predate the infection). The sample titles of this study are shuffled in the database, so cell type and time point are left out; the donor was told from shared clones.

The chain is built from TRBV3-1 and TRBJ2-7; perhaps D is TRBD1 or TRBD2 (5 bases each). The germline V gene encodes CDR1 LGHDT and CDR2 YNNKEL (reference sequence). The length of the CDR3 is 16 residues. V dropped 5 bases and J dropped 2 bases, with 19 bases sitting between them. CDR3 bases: TGTGCCAGCAGCGAGGCTCGAGGGGATTCGCCCTACGAGCAGTACTTC. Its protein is CASSEARGDSPYEQYF.

The DNA for the CDR3 is TGTGCCAGCTCACCACCGTCGGACAGAGACTCTGGAAACACCATATATTTT. It is translated as CASSPPSDRDSGNTIYF. V gene TRBV18 combines with J gene TRBJ1-3, with D perhaps matching TRBD1 (6 bases). Germline CDR1 and CDR2: KGHSH and LQKENI. V was cut by 0 bases and J by 0 bases, with 12 bases left in between. This CDR3 has 17 residues.

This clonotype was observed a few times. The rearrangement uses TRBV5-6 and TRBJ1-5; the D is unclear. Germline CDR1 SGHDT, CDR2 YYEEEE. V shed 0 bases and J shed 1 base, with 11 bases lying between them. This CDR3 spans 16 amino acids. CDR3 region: CASSLGTAVSNQPQHF. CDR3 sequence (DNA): TGTGCCAGCAGCTTGGGGACGGCCGTAAGCAATCAGCCCCAGCATTTT. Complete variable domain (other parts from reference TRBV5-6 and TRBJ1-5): DAGVTQSPTHLIKTRGQQVTLRCSPKSGHDTVSWYQQALGQGPQFIFQYYEEEERQRGNFPDRFSGHQFPNYSSELNVNALLLGDSALYLCASSLGTAVSNQPQHFGDGTRLSIL.

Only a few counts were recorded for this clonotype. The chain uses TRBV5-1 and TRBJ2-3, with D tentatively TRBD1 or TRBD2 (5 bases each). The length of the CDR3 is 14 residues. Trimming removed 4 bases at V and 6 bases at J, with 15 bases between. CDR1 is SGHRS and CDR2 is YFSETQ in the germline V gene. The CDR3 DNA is TGCGCCAGCAGCCCCTACGGGGACCCGGATACGCAGTATTTT. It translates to CASSPYGDPDTQYF.

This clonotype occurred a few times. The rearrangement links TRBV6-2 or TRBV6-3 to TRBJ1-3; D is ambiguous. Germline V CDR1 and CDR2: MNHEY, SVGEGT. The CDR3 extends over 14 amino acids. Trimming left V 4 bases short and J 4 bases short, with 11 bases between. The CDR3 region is CASSLPSAGNTIYF. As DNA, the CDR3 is TGTGCCAGCAGTTTACCCTCTGCGGGAAACACCATATATTTT.

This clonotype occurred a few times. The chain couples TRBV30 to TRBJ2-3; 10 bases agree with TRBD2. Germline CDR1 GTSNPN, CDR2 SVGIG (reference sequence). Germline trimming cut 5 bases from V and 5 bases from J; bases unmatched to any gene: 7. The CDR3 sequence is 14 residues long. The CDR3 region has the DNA TGTGCCTGGCGAGTAGCGGGGGGAAAAGATACGCAGTATTTT. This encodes CAWRVAGGKDTQYF.

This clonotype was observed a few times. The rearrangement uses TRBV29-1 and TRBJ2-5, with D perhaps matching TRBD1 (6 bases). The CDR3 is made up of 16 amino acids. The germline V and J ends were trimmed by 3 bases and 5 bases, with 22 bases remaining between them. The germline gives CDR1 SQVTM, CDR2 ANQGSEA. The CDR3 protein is CSVEAGGEWQGETQYF. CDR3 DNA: TGCAGCGTTGAGGCCGGCGGAGAGTGGCAGGGGGAGACCCAGTACTTC.

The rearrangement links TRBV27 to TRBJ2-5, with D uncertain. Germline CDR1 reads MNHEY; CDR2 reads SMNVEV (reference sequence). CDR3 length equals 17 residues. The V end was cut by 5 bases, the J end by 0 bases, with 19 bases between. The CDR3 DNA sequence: TGTGCCAGCAGTCCTATGGCGGACCAAACGTACCAAGAGACCCAGTACTTC. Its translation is CASSPMADQTYQETQYF.

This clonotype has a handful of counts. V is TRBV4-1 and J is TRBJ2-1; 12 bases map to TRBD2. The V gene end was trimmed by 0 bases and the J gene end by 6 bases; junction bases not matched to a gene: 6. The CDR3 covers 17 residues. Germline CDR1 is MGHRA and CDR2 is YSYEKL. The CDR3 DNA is TGCGCCAGCAGCCAAGACAACTTGGGACTAGCGGGCAATGAGCAGTTCTTC. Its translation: CASSQDNLGLAGNEQFF.